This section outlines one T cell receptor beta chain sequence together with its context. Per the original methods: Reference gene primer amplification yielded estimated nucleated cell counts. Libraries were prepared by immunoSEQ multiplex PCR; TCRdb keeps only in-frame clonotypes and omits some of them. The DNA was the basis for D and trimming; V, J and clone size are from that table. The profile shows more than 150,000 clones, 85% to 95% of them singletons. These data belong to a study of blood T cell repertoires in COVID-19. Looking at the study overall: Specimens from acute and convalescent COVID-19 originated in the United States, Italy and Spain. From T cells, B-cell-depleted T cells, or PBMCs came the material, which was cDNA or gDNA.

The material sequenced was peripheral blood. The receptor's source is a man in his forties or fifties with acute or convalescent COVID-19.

In nucleotides, the CDR3 is TGTGCCAGCTCTCCTCAATACGGTCAGCCCCAGCATTTT. Translation: CASSPQYGQPQHF. V is TRBV12-3 or TRBV12-4 and J is TRBJ1-5; D is ambiguous. The V and J ends lost 8 bases and 6 bases respectively, with 14 bases between them. This CDR3 comprises 13 residues.